This TCR beta chain is from a study of blood T cell repertoires in COVID-19. Study-level information: T cells, B-cell-depleted T cells, or PBMCs provided the cDNA or gDNA that served as material.

Original processing methods: The assay estimated nucleated cells by amplifying reference gene primers. Some clones are missing from TCRdb's copy, which holds only in-frame ones; the method was immunoSEQ multiplex PCR. The V and J calls and clone size come from that table; D and trimming were worked out from the DNA. The sample yields about 74,000 clones, roughly 90% seen once. This CDR3 comprises 15 residues. The V gene's germline CDR1 is SGHTA and CDR2 FQGNSA. Trimming removed 3 bases at V and 1 base at J, with 9 bases between. This TCR was recovered from a human donor in a cohort sampled during active COVID-19. Sequencing was performed on peripheral blood. The chain uses TRBV7-2 and TRBJ2-2; TRBD1 is a possible D gene (6 bases). The CDR3 DNA sequence: TGTGCCAGCAGCTTCCGACAGGTGAACACCGGGGAGCTGTTTTTT. It specifies CASSFRQVNTGELFF.